The clone carrying this TCR beta chain was counted a few times. Its antigen is unidentified. A second PCR, run for roughly 7 to 12 cycles, used a sample-barcoded 5' primer plus a J-beta primer mix. TCRdb reprocessed the 5' RACE reads with MiXCR, giving one entry per CDR3 protein. The sample comprises 700,000 to 950,000 distinct CDR3 sequences, 43% of which are singletons, and around 20% rests with the top ten. The source of the sample is a study of blood T cells in healthy people across ages. The overall study: Per two T cells, template switching captured roughly one barcoded beta molecule. Study findings and constraints: When one million T cells were used, diversity estimates were thought to be underestimates. Unsorted PBMC input precluded a conclusive naive versus antigen-experienced comparison.

The germline V gene has CDR1 SGHRS and CDR2 YFSETQ. Trimming pared 4 bases from V and 9 bases from J, leaving 18 bases between. The CDR3 runs 14 residues. Peripheral blood samples of 9 to 10 milliliters were drawn from each donor. The TCR comes from a woman in her fifties or sixties in good health. The chain employs TRBV5-1 and TRBJ2-3, with D unresolved. The specimen was blood. Written as DNA, the CDR3 is TGCGCCAGCAGCCCTGGGTCTACTGTAGGGACGCAGTATTTT. Amino acid sequence: CASSPGSTVGTQYF.